The 9 T cell receptor beta chains below all came from one sample that was sequenced in a study of human T cells and chemical hapten exposure. MiXCR, run by TCRdb on the RACE reads, gives a single entry per CDR3 protein. The table lists 200,000 to 300,000 distinct CDR3 sequences, more than 6.5% of them singletons. Documented time point: pre-sensitization, week 0. The treatment was: therapeutic diphenylcyclopropenone sensitization with weekly scalp DPC. Sequenced here: whole blood, sampled in connection with sensitization to the hapten diphenylcyclopropenone (DPC). The receptors here all came from a woman between 40 and 55 years old with alopecia areata. Some clones in this sample may be carry-over from other donors' samples.

A few counts support this clonotype. This rearrangement joins TRBV20-1 to TRBJ2-1; 8 bases fit TRBD2. The V gene end was trimmed by 5 bases and the J gene end by 2 bases; junction bases not matched to a gene: 8. Germline-derived CDR1 and CDR2 are DFQATT and SNEGSKA (reference sequence). The CDR3 consists of 15 residues. The CDR3 DNA follows: TGCAGTGCTGTACTAGCGGCGTCAACCTACAATGAGCAGTTCTTC. Its protein is CSAVLAASTYNEQFF.

This clonotype was recorded at least ten times. The chain uses TRBV29-1 and TRBJ1-4; D possibly corresponds to TRBD1 (5 bases). V dropped 6 bases and J dropped 6 bases, with 17 bases sitting between them. The CDR3 is 14 residues long. The germline V gene has CDR1 SQVTM and CDR2 ANQGSEA. The CDR3 protein is CSVPAGVGDEKLFF. The CDR3 region has the DNA TGCAGCGTCCCGGCGGGGGTCGGGGATGAAAAACTGTTTTTT.

A few counts support this clonotype. The chain links TRBV20-1 to TRBJ2-2, with D perhaps TRBD1 or TRBD2 (5 bases each). The CDR3 contains 14 residues. CDR1 is DFQATT, CDR2 SNEGSKA, per germline (reference sequence). V was pared by 3 bases and J by 2 bases, with 10 bases between. The CDR3 sequence: CSASGDPNTGELFF. CDR3 DNA: TGCAGTGCTAGTGGGGACCCTAACACCGGGGAGCTGTTTTTT.

This clonotype was detected a few times. J is TRBJ1-2 and V is TRBV12-3 or TRBV12-4; D not resolved. The length of the CDR3 is 12 residues. The ends were cut back, 7 bases at V and 1 base at J, with 7 bases in the middle. DNA for the CDR3: TGTGCCAGCACGGATATTAACTATGGCTACACCTTC. Protein sequence: CASTDINYGYTF.

This clonotype turned up a few times. The rearrangement uses TRBV6-1 and TRBJ2-1, with no clear D. Deletions cut 7 bases from V and 1 base from J, with 17 bases between. CDR1 MNHNS and CDR2 SASEGT come from the germline V gene. This CDR3 is 16 amino acids long. The CDR3 spells CASTPGGVGSYNEQFF. The CDR3 DNA follows: TGTGCCAGCACCCCAGGCGGAGTGGGGTCCTACAATGAGCAGTTCTTC.

This clonotype was seen a few times. The CDR3 region is CASSERGWGSNQPQHF. In DNA form, the CDR3 reads TGTGCCAGCAGTGAGCGGGGATGGGGAAGCAATCAGCCCCAGCATTTT. V usage is TRBV6-1 and J usage is TRBJ1-5; D gene unclear. The V gene lost 3 bases and the J gene lost 1 base, with 13 bases spanning the gap. The V gene's germline CDR1 is MNHNS and CDR2 SASEGT. CDR3 size: 16 residues.

As regards this clonotype: Compared with germline, one end of the junction differs, possibly owing to a read error. V gene TRBV27 combines with J gene TRBJ2-1, with D maybe TRBD2 (5 bases). Germline V gene sequence: CDR1 MNHEY, CDR2 SMNVEV (reference sequence). This CDR3 is 11 amino acids long. CDR3 region: CASSHLGRGIF. DNA for the CDR3: TGTGCCAGCAGTCACCTTGGACGGGGAATCTTC.

This clonotype was seen more than once but under ten times. The V gene is TRBV6-1, the J gene TRBJ1-6; D is undetermined. The length of the CDR3 is 17 residues. CDR1 and CDR2 (germline): MNHNS, SASEGT. V lost 6 bases and J lost 0, with 15 bases in between. The CDR3 loop reads CASSGHTPFSYNSPLHF. The CDR3 DNA reads as TGTGCCAGCAGCGGCCACACGCCCTTCTCCTATAATTCACCCCTCCACTTT.

This clonotype was counted between two and nine times. The chain couples TRBV20-1 to TRBJ1-6; no definite D call. V lost 0 bases, J lost 11 bases, and 11 bases lay in between. The length of the CDR3 is 13 residues. The germline gives CDR1 DFQATT, CDR2 SNEGSKA (reference sequence). The CDR3 region is CSARDSARAPLHF. CDR3 nucleotide sequence: TGCAGTGCTAGAGATTCCGCGAGAGCACCCCTCCACTTT.